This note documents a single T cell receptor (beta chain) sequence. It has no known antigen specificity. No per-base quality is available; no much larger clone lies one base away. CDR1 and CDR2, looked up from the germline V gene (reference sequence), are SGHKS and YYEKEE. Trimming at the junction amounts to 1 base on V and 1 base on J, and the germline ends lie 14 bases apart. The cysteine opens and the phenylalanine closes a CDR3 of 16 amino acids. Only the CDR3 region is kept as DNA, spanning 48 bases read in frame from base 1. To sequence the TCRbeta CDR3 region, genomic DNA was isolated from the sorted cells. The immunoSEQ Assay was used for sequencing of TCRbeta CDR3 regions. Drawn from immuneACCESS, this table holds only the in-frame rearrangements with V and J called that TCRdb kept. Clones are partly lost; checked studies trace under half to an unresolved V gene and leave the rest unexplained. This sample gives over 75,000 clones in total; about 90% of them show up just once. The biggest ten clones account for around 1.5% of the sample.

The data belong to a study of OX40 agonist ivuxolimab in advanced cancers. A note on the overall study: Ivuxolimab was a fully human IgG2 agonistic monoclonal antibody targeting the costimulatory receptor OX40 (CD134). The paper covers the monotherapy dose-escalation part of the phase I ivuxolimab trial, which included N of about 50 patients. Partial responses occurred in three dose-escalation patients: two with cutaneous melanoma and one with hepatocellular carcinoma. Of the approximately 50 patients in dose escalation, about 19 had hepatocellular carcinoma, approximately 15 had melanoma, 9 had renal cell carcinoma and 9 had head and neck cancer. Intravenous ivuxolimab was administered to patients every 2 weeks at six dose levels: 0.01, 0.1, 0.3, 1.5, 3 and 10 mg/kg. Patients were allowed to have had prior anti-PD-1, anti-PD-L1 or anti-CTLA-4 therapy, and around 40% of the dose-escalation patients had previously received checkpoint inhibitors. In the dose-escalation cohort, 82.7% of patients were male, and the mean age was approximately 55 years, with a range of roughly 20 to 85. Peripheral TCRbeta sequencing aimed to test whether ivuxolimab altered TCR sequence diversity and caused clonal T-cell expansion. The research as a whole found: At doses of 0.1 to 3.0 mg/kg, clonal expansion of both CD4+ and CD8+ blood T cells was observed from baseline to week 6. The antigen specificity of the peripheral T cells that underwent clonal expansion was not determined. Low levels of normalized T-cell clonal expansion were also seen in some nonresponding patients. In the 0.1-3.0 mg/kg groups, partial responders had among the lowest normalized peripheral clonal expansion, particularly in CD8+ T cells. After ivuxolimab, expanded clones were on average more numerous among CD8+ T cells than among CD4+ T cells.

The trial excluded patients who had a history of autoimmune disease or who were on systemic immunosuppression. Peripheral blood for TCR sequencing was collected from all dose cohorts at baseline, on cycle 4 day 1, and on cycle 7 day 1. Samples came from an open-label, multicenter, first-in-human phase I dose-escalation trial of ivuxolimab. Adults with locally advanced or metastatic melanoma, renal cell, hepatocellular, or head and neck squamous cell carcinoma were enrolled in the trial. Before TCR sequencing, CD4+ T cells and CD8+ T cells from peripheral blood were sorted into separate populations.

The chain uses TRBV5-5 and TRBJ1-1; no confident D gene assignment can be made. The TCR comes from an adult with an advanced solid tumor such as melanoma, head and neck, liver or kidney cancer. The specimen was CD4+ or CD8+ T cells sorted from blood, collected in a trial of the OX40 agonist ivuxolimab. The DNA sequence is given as TGTGCCAGCAGCTTGAACCGGATGGGGAGGAACACTGAAGCTTTCTTT. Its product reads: CASSLNRMGRNTEAFF.